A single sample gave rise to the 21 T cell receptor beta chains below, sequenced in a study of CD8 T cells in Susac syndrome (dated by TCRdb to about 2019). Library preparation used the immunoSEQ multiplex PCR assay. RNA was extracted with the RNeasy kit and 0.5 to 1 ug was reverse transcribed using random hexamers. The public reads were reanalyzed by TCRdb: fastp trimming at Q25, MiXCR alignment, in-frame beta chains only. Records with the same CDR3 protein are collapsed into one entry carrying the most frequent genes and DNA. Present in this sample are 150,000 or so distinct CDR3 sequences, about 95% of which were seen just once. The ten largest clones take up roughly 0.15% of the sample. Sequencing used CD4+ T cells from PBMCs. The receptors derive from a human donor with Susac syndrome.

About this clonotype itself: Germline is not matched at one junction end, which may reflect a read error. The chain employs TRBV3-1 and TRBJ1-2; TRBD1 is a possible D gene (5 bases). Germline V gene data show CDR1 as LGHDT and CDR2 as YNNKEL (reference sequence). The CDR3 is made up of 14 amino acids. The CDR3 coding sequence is TGTGCCACCAGCGCCGGGACCCCGCATGGAGGCTACACCTTC. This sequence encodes CATSAGTPHGGYTF.

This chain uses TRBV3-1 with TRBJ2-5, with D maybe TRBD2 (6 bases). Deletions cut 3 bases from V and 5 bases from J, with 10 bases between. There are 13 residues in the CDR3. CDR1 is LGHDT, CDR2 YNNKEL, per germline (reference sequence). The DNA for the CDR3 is TGTGCCAGCAGCCACCTAGCGTTGGAGACCCAGTACTTC. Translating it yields CASSHLALETQYF.

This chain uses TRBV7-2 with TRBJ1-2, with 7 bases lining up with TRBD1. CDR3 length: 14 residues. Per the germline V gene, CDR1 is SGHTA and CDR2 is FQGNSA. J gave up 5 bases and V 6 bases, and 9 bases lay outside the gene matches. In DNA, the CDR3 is TGTGCCAGCAGATTTACAGGGGCCGGATATGGCTACACCTTC. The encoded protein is CASRFTGAGYGYTF.

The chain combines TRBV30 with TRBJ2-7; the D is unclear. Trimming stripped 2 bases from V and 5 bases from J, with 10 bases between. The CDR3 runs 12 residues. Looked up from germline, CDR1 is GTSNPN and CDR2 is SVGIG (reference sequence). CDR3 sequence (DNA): TGTGCCTGGAGTCAGAGATTCAACGAGCAGTACTTC. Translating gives CAWSQRFNEQYF.

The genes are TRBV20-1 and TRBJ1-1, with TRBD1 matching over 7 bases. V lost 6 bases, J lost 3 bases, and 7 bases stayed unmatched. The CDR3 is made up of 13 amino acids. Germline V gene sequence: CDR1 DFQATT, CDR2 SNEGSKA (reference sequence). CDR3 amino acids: CSAKTGLYTEAFF. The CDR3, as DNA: TGCAGTGCCAAGACAGGGCTATACACTGAAGCTTTCTTT.

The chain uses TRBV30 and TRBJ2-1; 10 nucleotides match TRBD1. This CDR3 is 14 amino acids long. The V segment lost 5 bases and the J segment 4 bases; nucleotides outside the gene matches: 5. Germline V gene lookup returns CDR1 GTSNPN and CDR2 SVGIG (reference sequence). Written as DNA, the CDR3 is TGTGCCTGGGTCCGGGACAGGGGTTACAATGAGCAGTTCTTC. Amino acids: CAWVRDRGYNEQFF.

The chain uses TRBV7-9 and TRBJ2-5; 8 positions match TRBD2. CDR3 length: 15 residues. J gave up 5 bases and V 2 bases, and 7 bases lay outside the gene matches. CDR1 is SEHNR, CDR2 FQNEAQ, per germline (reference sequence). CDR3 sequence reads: CASSLRAAGAETQYF. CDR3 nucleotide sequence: TGTGCCAGCAGCTTAAGGGCAGCGGGAGCGGAGACCCAGTACTTC.

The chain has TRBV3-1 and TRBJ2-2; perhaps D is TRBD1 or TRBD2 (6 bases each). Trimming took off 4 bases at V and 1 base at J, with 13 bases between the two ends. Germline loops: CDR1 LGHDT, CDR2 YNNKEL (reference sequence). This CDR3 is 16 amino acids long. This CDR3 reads CASSPRGGQNTGELFF. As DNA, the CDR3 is TGTGCCAGCAGCCCGAGAGGGGGGCAGAACACCGGGGAGCTGTTTTTT.

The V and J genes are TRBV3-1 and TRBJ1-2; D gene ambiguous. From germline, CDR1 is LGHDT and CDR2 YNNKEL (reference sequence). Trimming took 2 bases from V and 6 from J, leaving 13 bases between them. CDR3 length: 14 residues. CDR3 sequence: CASSQWQERDGYTF. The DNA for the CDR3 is TGTGCCAGCAGCCAATGGCAGGAGAGGGATGGCTACACCTTC.

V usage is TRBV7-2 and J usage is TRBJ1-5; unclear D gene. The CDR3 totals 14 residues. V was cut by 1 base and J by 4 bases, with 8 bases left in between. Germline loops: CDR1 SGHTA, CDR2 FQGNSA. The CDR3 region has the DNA TGTGCCAGCAGCTTAGGTTCCATAAATCAGCCCCAGCATTTT. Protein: CASSLGSINQPQHF.

The chain's CDR3 is CASSLGASGRVSDTQYF. CDR3 DNA sequence: TGTGCCAGCAGCTTAGGGGCTAGCGGGAGAGTGTCAGATACGCAGTATTTT. The J gene is TRBJ2-3, the V gene TRBV7-2; TRBD2 agrees at 10 bases. Trimming cost V 1 base and J 4 bases; bases outside gene matches: 8. The length of the CDR3 is 17 residues. Per germline, CDR1 SGHTA and CDR2 FQGNSA. The full variable domain, completed using reference TRBV7-2 and TRBJ2-3, is GAGVSQSPSNKVTEKGKDVELRCDPISGHTALYWYRQSLGQGLEFLIYFQGNSAPDKSGLPSDRFSAERTGGSVSTLTIQRTQQEDSAVYLCASSLGASGRVSDTQYFGPGTRLTVL.

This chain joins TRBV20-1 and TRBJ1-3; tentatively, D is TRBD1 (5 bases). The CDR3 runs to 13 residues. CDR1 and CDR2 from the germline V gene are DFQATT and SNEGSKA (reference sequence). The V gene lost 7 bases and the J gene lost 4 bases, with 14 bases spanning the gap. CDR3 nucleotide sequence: TGCAGTGTTCAGGGCCCGGGAGGAAACACCATATATTTT. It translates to CSVQGPGGNTIYF.

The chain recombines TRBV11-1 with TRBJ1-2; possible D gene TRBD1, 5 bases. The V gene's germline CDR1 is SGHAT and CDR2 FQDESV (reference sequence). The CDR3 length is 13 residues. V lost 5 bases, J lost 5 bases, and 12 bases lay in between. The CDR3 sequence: CASSPRGGYGYTF. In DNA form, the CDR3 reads TGTGCCAGCAGCCCAAGGGGTGGATATGGCTACACCTTC.

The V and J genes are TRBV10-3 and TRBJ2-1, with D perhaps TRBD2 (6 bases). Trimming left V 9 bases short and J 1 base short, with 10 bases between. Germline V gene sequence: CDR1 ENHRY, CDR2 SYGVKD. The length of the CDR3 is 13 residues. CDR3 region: CAIAGTSYNEQFF. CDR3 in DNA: TGTGCCATAGCAGGGACTTCCTACAATGAGCAGTTCTTC.

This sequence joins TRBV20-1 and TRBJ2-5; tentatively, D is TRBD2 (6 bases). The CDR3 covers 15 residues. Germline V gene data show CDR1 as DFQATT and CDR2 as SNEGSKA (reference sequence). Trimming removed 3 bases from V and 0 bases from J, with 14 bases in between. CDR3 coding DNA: TGCAGTGCTAGCATCCGGGAGCCGTACCAAGAGACCCAGTACTTC. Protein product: CSASIREPYQETQYF.

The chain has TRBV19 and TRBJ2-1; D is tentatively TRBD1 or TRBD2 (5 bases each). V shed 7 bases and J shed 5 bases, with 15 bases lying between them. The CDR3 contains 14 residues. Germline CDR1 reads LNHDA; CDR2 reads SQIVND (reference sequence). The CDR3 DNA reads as TGTGCCAGTAACAAGGGACGCCCGAACAATGAGCAGTTCTTC. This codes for CASNKGRPNNEQFF.

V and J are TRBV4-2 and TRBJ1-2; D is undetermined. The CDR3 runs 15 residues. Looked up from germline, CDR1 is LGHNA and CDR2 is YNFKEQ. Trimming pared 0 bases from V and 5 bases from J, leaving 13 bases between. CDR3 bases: TGTGCCAGCAGCCAAGAAAGTTTTACCGGATATGGCTACACCTTC. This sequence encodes CASSQESFTGYGYTF.

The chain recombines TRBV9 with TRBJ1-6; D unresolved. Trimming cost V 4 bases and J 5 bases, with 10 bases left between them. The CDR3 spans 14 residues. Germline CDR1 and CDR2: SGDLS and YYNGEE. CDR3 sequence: CASSTLPDNSPLHF. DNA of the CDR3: TGTGCCAGCAGCACGCTACCCGATAATTCACCCCTCCACTTT. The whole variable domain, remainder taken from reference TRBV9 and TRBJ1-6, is DSGVTQTPKHLITATGQRVTLRCSPRSGDLSVYWYQQSLDQGLQFLIQYYNGEERAKGNILERFSAQQFPDLHSELNLSSLELGDSALYFCASSTLPDNSPLHFGNGTRLTVT.

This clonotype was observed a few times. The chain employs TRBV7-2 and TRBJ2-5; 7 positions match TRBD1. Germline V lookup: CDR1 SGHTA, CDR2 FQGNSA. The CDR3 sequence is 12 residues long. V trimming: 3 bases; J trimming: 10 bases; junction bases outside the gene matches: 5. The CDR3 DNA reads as TGTGCCAGCAGCTTCAGGGGGAGTGACCAGTACTTC. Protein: CASSFRGSDQYF. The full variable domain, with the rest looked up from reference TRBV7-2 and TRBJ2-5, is GAGVSQSPSNKVTEKGKDVELRCDPISGHTALYWYRQSLGQGLEFLIYFQGNSAPDKSGLPSDRFSAERTGGSVSTLTIQRTQQEDSAVYLCASSFRGSDQYFGPGTRLLVL.

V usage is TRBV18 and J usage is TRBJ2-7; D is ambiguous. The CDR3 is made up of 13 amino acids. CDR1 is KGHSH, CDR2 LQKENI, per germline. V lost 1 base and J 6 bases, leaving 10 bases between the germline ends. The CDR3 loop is CASSPRQPPEQYF. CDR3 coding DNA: TGTGCCAGCTCACCACGCCAGCCACCCGAGCAGTACTTC.

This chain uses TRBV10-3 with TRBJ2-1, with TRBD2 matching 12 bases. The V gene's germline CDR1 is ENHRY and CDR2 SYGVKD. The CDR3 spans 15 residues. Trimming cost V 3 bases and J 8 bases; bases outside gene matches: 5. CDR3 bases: TGTGCCATCAGTGATCTAGCGGGGGGGCGTGATGAGCAGTTCTTC. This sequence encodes CAISDLAGGRDEQFF.